This entry lists 27 T cell receptor beta chains sequenced from one sample in a study of vaccination and CD4 T cells after COVID-19. Their antigen targets remain unknown. Cultured CD4+ T cells had their DNA profiled by the Oncomine TCR Beta short-read assay. TCRdb called the PCR reads again in MiXCR, with one record for every CDR3 protein. The table shows 8,100 or so distinct CDR3 sequences, with approximately 50% occurring only once. This sample's treatment: approximately nine-day PBMC culture with coronavirus spike peptide pools or control peptides (ViraFEST assay). Material for sequencing was CD4+ T cells from blood, cultured in vitro. All receptors derive from a human donor who had recovered from COVID-19.

This sequence joins TRBV2 and TRBJ1-5; unclear D gene. The CDR3 runs 16 residues. CDR1 SNHLY and CDR2 FYNNEI come from the germline V gene. The V gene lost 5 bases and the J gene lost 9 bases, with 23 bases spanning the gap. The CDR3 nucleotides read TGTGCCAGCAGTTACCAGGTGGGGTGGCCCCTAGGGCCCCAGCATTTT. Its translation is CASSYQVGWPLGPQHF.

The chain has TRBV7-3 and TRBJ2-1; D remains ambiguous. Germline V lookup: CDR1 SGHTA, CDR2 FQGTGA. V shed 1 base and J shed 6 bases, with 7 bases lying between them. There are 13 residues in the CDR3. This CDR3 reads CASSLNLGNEQFF. CDR3 coding DNA: TGTGCCAGCAGCTTAAACTTGGGCAATGAGCAGTTCTTC.

By share, this clonotype counts as medium-sized. This chain uses TRBV4-3 with TRBJ1-2; possibly TRBD1 for D (6 bases). Looked up from germline, CDR1 is LGHNA and CDR2 is YSLEER. This CDR3 is built from 15 residues. V was trimmed by 0 bases and J by 7 bases, leaving 15 bases between them. CDR3 sequence reads: CASSQDHGGRSGYTF. In nucleotides, the CDR3 is TGCGCCAGCAGCCAAGACCATGGGGGGCGGTCTGGCTACACCTTC.

A few counts support this clonotype. The chain recombines TRBV15 with TRBJ1-2, with D uncertain. The CDR3 runs 13 residues. Germline V gene data show CDR1 as LNHNV and CDR2 as YYDKDF (reference sequence). Trimming left V 3 bases short and J 3 bases short, with 8 bases between. DNA for the CDR3: TGTGCCACCAGCAGCGCTATGGACTATGGCTACACCTTC. Translated, it gives CATSSAMDYGYTF. Full variable domain (outside the CDR3, taken from reference TRBV15 and TRBJ1-2): DAMVIQNPRYQVTQFGKPVTLSCSQTLNHNVMYWYQQKSSQAPKLLFHYYDKDFNNEADTPDNFQSRRPNTSFCFLDIRSPGLGDTAMYLCATSSAMDYGYTFGSGTRLTVV.

This clonotype was seen more than once but under ten times. The chain uses TRBV14 and TRBJ1-5, with D maybe TRBD1 (6 bases). The CDR3 consists of 13 residues. Germline lookup yields CDR1 SGHDN and CDR2 FVKESK. Trimming shortened V by 4 bases and J by 4 bases, and 8 bases separated the two germline ends. The CDR3 loop reads CASSLQGNQPQHF. CDR3 sequence (DNA): TGTGCCAGCAGCCTTCAGGGGAATCAGCCCCAGCATTTT.

The chain carries TRBV7-2 and TRBJ1-6; tentative D call: TRBD1 (6 bases). Trimming removed 2 bases at V and 11 bases at J, with 16 bases between. This CDR3 spans 15 amino acids. Germline assignment: CDR1 SGHTA and CDR2 FQGNSA. The CDR3 sequence is CASSLRVGGGTPLHF. The CDR3 DNA follows: TGTGCCAGCAGCTTACGGGTAGGGGGGGGAACACCCCTCCACTTT.

This clonotype has just a few counts. V usage is TRBV19 and J usage is TRBJ2-7, with a weak D call TRBD1 (6 bases). V gave up 5 bases and J gave up 3 bases, with 8 bases separating them. Per the germline V gene, CDR1 is LNHDA and CDR2 is SQIVND (reference sequence). This CDR3 spans 12 amino acids. CDR3 bases: TGTGCCAGTAGTTCGGACAGCTACGAGCAGTACTTC. Translating gives CASSSDSYEQYF.

This chain links TRBV7-3 with TRBJ2-3; the D call may be TRBD1 or TRBD2 (5 bases each). This CDR3 region has 16 residues. V was cut by 4 bases and J by 5 bases, with 19 bases left in between. Germline V lookup: CDR1 SGHTA, CDR2 FQGTGA. CDR3 in DNA: TGTGCCAGCAGCTACGGGGACGGAGCAGGAAGAGATACGCAGTATTTT. Its protein is CASSYGDGAGRDTQYF. Full variable domain (remainder filled in from reference TRBV7-3 and TRBJ2-3): GAGVSQTPSNKVTEKGKYVELRCDPISGHTALYWYRQSLGQGPEFLIYFQGTGAADDSGLPNDRFFAVRPEGSVSTLKIQRTERGDSAVYLCASSYGDGAGRDTQYFGPGTRLTVL.

This clonotype showed up just a few times. The V and J genes are TRBV7-2 and TRBJ1-5; D uncertain. Trimming removed 5 bases at V and 0 bases at J, with 8 bases between. The CDR3 has 14 amino acids. Germline CDR1 and CDR2: SGHTA and FQGNSA. CDR3 in DNA: TGTGCCAGCAGCCTAAGCTATAGCAATCAGCCCCAGCATTTT. It codes for CASSLSYSNQPQHF.

The chain employs TRBV5-1 and TRBJ2-3, with a possible D match to TRBD2 (6 bases). CDR3 length: 16 amino acids. V was pared by 4 bases and J by 1 base, with 16 bases between. Per the germline V gene, CDR1 is SGHRS and CDR2 is YFSETQ. The CDR3 loop is CASSLNTWGGTDTQYF. The CDR3 bases are TGCGCCAGCAGCCTTAATACCTGGGGGGGCACAGATACGCAGTATTTT.

The chain recombines TRBV12-3 or TRBV12-4 with TRBJ2-7, with a possible D match to TRBD2 (5 bases). V lost 6 bases and J 0 bases, leaving 12 bases between the germline ends. This CDR3 spans 14 amino acids. CDR3: CASRPSGSSYEQYF. CDR3 DNA: TGTGCCAGCAGGCCGAGCGGCAGCTCCTACGAGCAGTACTTC.

This rearrangement joins TRBV11-2 to TRBJ1-1, with a weak D call TRBD1 (5 bases). The V gene lost 5 bases and the J gene lost 4 bases, with 14 bases spanning the gap. The CDR3 sequence is 14 residues long. Germline loops: CDR1 SGHAT, CDR2 FQNNGV. The CDR3, as DNA: TGTGCCAGCAGCCGGGGACGGGCGGGCACTGAAGCTTTCTTT. Its translation: CASSRGRAGTEAFF.

The J gene is TRBJ1-5, the V gene TRBV12-3 or TRBV12-4, with D possibly being TRBD1 (5 bases). Trimming removed 7 bases at V and 9 bases at J, with 13 bases between. The CDR3 is made up of 12 amino acids. The CDR3 protein is CASTWGSRPQHF. CDR3 coding DNA: TGTGCCAGCACCTGGGGCTCCCGGCCCCAGCATTTT.

This clonotype appeared a single time. The chain is built from TRBV20-1 and TRBJ1-5; TRBD1 might be the D (5 bases). Germline assignment: CDR1 DFQATT and CDR2 SNEGSKA (reference sequence). Deletions cut 2 bases from V and 5 bases from J, with 28 bases between. The CDR3 extends over 19 amino acids. CDR3 in DNA: TGCAGTGCTAGACCTAGCGAAGACAGCTTCTCTGACCGTCATCAGCCCCAGCATTTT. Protein product: CSARPSEDSFSDRHQPQHF.

This clonotype was seen a handful of times. The chain employs TRBV19 and TRBJ1-5; D unresolved. The germline V gene encodes CDR1 LNHDA and CDR2 SQIVND (reference sequence). Between the trimmed V and J ends, which lost 4 bases and 5 bases, there was a span of 12 bases. This CDR3 has 14 residues. CDR3 protein: CASSTQTRDQPQHF. CDR3 coding DNA: TGTGCCAGTAGTACACAGACGCGAGATCAGCCCCAGCATTTT.

The V and J genes are TRBV6-1 and TRBJ1-1; D possibly corresponds to TRBD1 (5 bases). V was cut by 5 bases and J by 7 bases, with 14 bases left in between. Germline CDR1 MNHNS, CDR2 SASEGT. The CDR3 has 13 residues. The CDR3 spells CASSIRDRSEAFF. The CDR3 nucleotides read TGTGCCAGCAGTATCCGGGACCGAAGTGAAGCTTTCTTT.

The chain is built from TRBV4-1 and TRBJ1-2, with unresolved D. V lost 4 bases and J lost 4, with 10 bases in between. This CDR3 has 13 amino acids. Germline V gene sequence: CDR1 MGHRA, CDR2 YSYEKL. CDR3: CASSRAGVYGYTF. The CDR3 DNA is TGCGCCAGCAGCCGGGCTGGGGTCTATGGCTACACCTTC.

This sequence joins TRBV25-1 and TRBJ2-7; a possible D gene is TRBD1 (5 bases). Between the trimmed V and J ends, which lost 6 bases and 6 bases, there was a span of 15 bases. This CDR3 contains 13 residues. Germline lookup yields CDR1 MGHDK and CDR2 SYGVNS. DNA for the CDR3: TGTGCCAGCAGCCTTGGGCAGGGCCTCGAGCAGTACTTC. It encodes CASSLGQGLEQYF.

This chain joins TRBV7-3 and TRBJ2-3; 10 nucleotides match TRBD2. The CDR3 spans 17 residues. V shed 1 base, J shed 6 bases, and the junction held 10 bases outside the gene matches. CDR1 and CDR2 (germline): SGHTA, FQGTGA. The DNA of the CDR3 is TGTGCCAGCAGCTTAATGGGGCTAGCGGGGGTTACTGATACGCAGTATTTT. Protein sequence: CASSLMGLAGVTDTQYF.

This clonotype has just a few counts. This rearrangement joins TRBV7-9 to TRBJ1-2; no clear D gene. V lost 3 bases and J 7 bases, leaving 9 bases between the germline ends. Germline V gene sequence: CDR1 SEHNR, CDR2 FQNEAQ (reference sequence). This CDR3 contains 12 residues. The CDR3 bases are TGTGCCAGCAGCTTTGCGGGCGCTGGCTACACCTTC. This codes for CASSFAGAGYTF.

This chain uses TRBV5-8 with TRBJ1-1; D unclear. Trimming shortened V by 0 bases and J by 0 bases, and 12 bases separated the two germline ends. CDR3 length: 16 residues. Germline V gives CDR1 SGHTS, CDR2 YDEGEE. The CDR3 is CASSLGLQPMNTEAFF. In nucleotides, the CDR3 is TGTGCCAGCAGCTTGGGATTACAGCCTATGAACACTGAAGCTTTCTTT.

By share, this clonotype ranks as large (0.1 to 1%). The V call is TRBV12-3 or TRBV12-4, the J call TRBJ1-6, with D maybe TRBD1 (5 bases). This CDR3 region has 18 residues. The V end was cut by 6 bases, the J end by 0 bases, with 18 bases between. As DNA, the CDR3 is TGTGCCAGCAGCCGGACCGGGAAGGGGAGCTCCTATAATTCACCCCTCCACTTT. Protein sequence: CASSRTGKGSSYNSPLHF.

The gene calls are TRBV7-2 and TRBJ1-1, with a possible D match to TRBD1 (5 bases). CDR3 size: 15 residues. The V gene's germline CDR1 is SGHTA and CDR2 FQGNSA. V was trimmed by 6 bases and J by 2 bases, leaving 16 bases between them. The chain's CDR3 is CASRGRVPRNTEAFF. In DNA form, the CDR3 reads TGTGCCAGCAGGGGGCGGGTCCCCAGAAACACTGAAGCTTTCTTT.

This sequence joins TRBV7-9 and TRBJ1-2; 9 positions match TRBD1. The CDR3 runs to 14 residues. V lost 2 bases and J lost 8; bases outside the gene matches: 6. The germline CDR1 and CDR2 sequences are SEHNR and FQNEAQ (reference sequence). Here the CDR3 reads CASSLSTGGLGYTF. The CDR3 bases are TGTGCCAGCAGCTTATCGACAGGGGGACTGGGCTACACCTTC.

This chain links TRBV7-2 with TRBJ2-3, with TRBD2 matching 10 bases. Germline CDR1 and CDR2: SGHTA and FQGNSA. The CDR3 spans 17 residues. The V and J ends lost 3 bases and 0 bases, in that order; junction bases with no gene match: 6. Here the CDR3 reads CASSFNGLAVSTDTQYF. The CDR3, as DNA: TGTGCCAGCAGCTTCAATGGACTAGCGGTGAGCACAGATACGCAGTATTTT.

The chain is built from TRBV6-2 or TRBV6-3 and TRBJ2-7, with D maybe TRBD2 (5 bases). Germline V gene sequence: CDR1 MNHEY, CDR2 SVGEGT. This CDR3 region has 16 residues. V lost 6 bases to trimming and J lost 2 bases, with 20 bases between them. The CDR3, as DNA: TGTGCCAGCAGACACCGCCCAGCGGCAATACCCTACGAGCAGTACTTC. This codes for CASRHRPAAIPYEQYF.

The chain is built from TRBV6-1 and TRBJ1-3; 8 bases match TRBD1. The ends lost 6 bases at V and 3 bases at J; junction bases unmatched: 7. CDR3 size: 15 residues. Germline V gene sequence: CDR1 MNHNS, CDR2 SASEGT. The CDR3 is CASRRLQGDGNTIYF. As DNA, the CDR3 is TGTGCCAGCAGACGCCTACAGGGGGATGGAAACACCATATATTTT.